The present T cell receptor beta chain was sequenced within a study of T cell repertoires in cytomegalovirus infection. The CDR3 has 11 residues. Per the germline V gene, CDR1 is MDHEN and CDR2 is SYDVKM. V dropped 9 bases and J dropped 6; count of bases not matched to a gene: 5. Using its own MiXCR run on the reads, TCRdb lists one record per CDR3 protein. The sample yields 150,000 to 200,000 distinct CDR3 sequences, 7.5% to 10% seen once. The sample consisted of PBMCs. The rearrangement uses TRBV28 and TRBJ2-7; 7 positions agree with TRBD2. The receptor comes from a human donor in good health (CMV status not recorded). Some clones in this sample may be carry-over from other donors' samples. CDR3 DNA: TGTGCCAGTACTCAGCGGGGCGAGCAGTACTTC. The encoded protein is CASTQRGEQYF.